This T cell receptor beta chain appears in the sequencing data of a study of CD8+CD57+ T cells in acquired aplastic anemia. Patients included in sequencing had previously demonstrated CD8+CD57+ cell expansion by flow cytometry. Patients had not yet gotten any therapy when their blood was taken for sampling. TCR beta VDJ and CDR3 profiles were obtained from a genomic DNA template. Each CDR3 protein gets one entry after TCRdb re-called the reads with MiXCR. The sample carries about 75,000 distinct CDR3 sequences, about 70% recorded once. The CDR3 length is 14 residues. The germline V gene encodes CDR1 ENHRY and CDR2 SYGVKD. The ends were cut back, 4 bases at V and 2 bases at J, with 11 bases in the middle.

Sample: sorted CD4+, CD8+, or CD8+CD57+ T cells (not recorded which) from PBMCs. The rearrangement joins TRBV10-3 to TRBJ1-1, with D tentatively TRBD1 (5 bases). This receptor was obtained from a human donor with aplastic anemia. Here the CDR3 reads CAISGAGGNTEAFF. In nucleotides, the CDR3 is TGTGCCATCAGTGGAGCGGGGGGTAACACTGAAGCTTTCTTT.